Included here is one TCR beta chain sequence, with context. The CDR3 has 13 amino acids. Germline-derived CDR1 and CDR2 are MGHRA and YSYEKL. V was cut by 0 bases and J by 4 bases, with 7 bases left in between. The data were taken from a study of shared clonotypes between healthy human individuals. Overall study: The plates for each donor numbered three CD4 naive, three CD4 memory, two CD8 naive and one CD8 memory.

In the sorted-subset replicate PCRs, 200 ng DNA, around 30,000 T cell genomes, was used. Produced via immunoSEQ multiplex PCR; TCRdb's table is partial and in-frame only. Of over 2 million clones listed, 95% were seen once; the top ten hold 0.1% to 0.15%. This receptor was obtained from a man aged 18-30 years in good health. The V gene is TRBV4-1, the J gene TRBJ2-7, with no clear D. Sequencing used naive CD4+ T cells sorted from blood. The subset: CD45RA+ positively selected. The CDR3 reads CASSQDAFYEQYF. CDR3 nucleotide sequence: TGCGCCAGCAGCCAAGATGCTTTTTACGAGCAGTACTTC.